This TCR beta chain was documented in a study of blood T cell repertoires in COVID-19. Study-wide background: Researchers got acute and convalescent COVID-19 samples from the United States, Italy and Spain.

The ends were cut back, 4 bases at V and 5 bases at J, with 16 bases in the middle. CDR1 SGHRS and CDR2 YFSETQ come from the germline V gene. The CDR3 is 14 amino acids. This table comes from immunoSEQ multiplex PCR, and its TCRdb copy is limited to in-frame clones, with some not included. In the table there are some 300,000 clones, 90% of which are singletons. The receptor comes from a woman aged 40 to 49 with COVID-19, enrolled during active disease. The sequenced sample was peripheral blood. The V gene is TRBV5-1, the J gene TRBJ2-7; D is possibly TRBD1 (5 bases). The CDR3 is CASSLQAGVDEQYF. The CDR3 bases are TGCGCCAGCAGCCTACAGGCCGGAGTGGACGAGCAGTACTTC.